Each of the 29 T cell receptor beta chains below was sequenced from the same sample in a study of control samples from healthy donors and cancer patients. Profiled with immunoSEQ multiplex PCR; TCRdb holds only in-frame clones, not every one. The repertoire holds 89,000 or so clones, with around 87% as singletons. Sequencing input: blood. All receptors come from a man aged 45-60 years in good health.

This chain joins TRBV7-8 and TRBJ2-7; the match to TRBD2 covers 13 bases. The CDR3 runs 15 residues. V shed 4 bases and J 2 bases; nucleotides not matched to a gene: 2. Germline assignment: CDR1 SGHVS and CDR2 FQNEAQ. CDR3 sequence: CASSSGLAGAYEQYF. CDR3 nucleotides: TGTGCCAGCAGCTCCGGACTAGCGGGAGCCTACGAGCAGTACTTC. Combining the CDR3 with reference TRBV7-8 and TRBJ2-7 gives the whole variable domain GAGVSQSPRYKVAKRGQDVALRCDPISGHVSLFWYQQALGQGPEFLTYFQNEAQLDKSGLPSDRFFAERPEGSVSTLKIQRTQQEDSAVYLCASSSGLAGAYEQYFGPGTRLTVT.

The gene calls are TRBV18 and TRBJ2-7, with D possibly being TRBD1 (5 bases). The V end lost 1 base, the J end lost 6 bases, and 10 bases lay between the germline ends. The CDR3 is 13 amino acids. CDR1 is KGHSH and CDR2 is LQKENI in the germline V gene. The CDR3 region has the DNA TGTGCCAGCTCACCACGCCAGGGCGGCGAGCAGTACGTC. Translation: CASSPRQGGEQYV.

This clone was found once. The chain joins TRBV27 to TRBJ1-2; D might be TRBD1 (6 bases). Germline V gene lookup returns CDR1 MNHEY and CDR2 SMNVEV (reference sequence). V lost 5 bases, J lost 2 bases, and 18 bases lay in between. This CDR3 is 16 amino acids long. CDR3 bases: TGTGCCAGCAGTACCCGTAGGGGGGCGCACAACTATGGCTACACCTTC. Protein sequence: CASSTRRGAHNYGYTF.

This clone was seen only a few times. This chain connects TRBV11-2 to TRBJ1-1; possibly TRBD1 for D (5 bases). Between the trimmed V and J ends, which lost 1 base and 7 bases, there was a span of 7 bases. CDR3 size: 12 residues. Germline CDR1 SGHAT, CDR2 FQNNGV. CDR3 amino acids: CASSLGGVEAFF. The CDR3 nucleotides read TGTGCCAGCAGCTTAGGGGGGGTTGAAGCTTTCTTT. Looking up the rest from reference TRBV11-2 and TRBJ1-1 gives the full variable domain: EAGVAQSPRYKIIEKRQSVAFWCNPISGHATLYWYQQILGQGPKLLIQFQNNGVVDDSQLPKDRFSAERLKGVDSTLKIQPAKLEDSAVYLCASSLGGVEAFFGQGTRLTVV.

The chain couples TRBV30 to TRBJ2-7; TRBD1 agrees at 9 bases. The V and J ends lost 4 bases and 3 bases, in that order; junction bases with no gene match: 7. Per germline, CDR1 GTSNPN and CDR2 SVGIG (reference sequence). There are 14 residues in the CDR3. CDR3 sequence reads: CAWNTGQGLYEQYF. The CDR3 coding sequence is TGTGCCTGGAACACGGGACAGGGCCTCTACGAGCAGTACTTC.

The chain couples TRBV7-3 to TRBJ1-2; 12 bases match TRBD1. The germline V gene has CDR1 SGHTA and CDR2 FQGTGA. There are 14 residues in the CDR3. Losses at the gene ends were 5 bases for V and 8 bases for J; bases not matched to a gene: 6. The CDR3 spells CASSPGTGGFGYTF. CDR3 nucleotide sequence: TGTGCCAGCAGCCCGGGGACAGGGGGCTTCGGCTACACCTTC.

The CDR3 loop is CASTKGQGEFWGYTF. CDR3 coding DNA: TGTGCCAGCACCAAAGGACAGGGGGAGTTTTGGGGCTACACCTTC. The chain is built from TRBV7-9 and TRBJ1-2, with 10 bases that match TRBD1. With V trimmed by 7 bases and J by 8 bases, 13 bases remained unmatched. The CDR3 is made up of 15 amino acids. Germline CDR1 and CDR2: SEHNR and FQNEAQ (reference sequence).

The CDR3 DNA follows: TGTGCCAGCAGTTACCCCTTCCTACTGAGGGATGACGGCTACACCTTC. Translation gives CASSYPFLLRDDGYTF. The chain recombines TRBV6-5 with TRBJ1-2, with D unclear. The germline gives CDR1 MNHEY, CDR2 SVGAGI. Trimming pared 2 bases from V and 8 bases from J, leaving 21 bases between. CDR3 length: 16 residues.

The CDR3 here is CASSLRRGQDEKLFF. The CDR3 bases are TGTGCCAGTAGTCTCCGCAGGGGGCAGGATGAAAAACTGTTTTTT. The gene calls are TRBV19 and TRBJ1-4; TRBD1 matches at 8 bases. The junction had 8 bases not matched to a gene; V was cut back by 5 bases and J by 6 bases. The CDR3 extends over 15 amino acids. Germline values: CDR1 LNHDA, CDR2 SQIVND (reference sequence).

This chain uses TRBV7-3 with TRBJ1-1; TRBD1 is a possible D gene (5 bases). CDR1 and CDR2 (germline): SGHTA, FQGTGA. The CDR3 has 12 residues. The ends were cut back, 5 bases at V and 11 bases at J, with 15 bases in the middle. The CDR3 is CASSIPGRAAFF. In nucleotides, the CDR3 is TGTGCCAGCAGCATACCGGGCAGGGCTGCTTTCTTT.

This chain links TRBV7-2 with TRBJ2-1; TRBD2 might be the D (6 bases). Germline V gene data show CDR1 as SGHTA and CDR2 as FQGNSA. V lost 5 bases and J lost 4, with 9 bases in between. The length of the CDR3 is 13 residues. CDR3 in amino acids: CASSRAGYNEQFF. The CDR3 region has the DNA TGTGCCAGCAGCCGCGCGGGATACAATGAGCAGTTCTTC.

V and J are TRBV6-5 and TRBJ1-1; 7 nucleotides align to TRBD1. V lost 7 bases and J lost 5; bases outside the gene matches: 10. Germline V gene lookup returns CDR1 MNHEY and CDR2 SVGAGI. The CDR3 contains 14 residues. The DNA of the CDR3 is TGTGCCAGCACCGCTGCAGGGGGGAAGACTGAAGCTTTCTTT. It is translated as CASTAAGGKTEAFF.

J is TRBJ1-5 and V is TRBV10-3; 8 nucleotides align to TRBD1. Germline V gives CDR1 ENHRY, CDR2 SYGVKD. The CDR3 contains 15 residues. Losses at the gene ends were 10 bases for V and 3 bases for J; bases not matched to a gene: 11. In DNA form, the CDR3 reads TGTGCCACTCACACCGGGACAGGCGACAATCAGCCCCAGCATTTT. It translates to CATHTGTGDNQPQHF.

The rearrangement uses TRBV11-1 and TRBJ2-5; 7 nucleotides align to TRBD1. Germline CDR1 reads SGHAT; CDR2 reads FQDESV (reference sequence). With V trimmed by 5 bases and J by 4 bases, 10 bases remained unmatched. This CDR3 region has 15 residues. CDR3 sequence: CASSPPGQLPETQYF. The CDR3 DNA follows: TGTGCCAGCAGCCCACCGGGACAGCTGCCAGAGACCCAGTACTTC.

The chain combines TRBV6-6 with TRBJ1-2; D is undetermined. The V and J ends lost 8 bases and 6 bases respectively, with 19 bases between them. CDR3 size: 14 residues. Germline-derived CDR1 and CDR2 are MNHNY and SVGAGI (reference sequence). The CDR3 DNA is TGTGCCAGCGACCGTGTAGGCAACCCGGATGGCTACACCTTC. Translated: CASDRVGNPDGYTF.

CDR3 amino acids: CASSGTGDSEVGYTF. In nucleotides, the CDR3 is TGTGCCAGCAGCGGAACCGGGGACAGCGAGGTTGGCTACACCTTC. This chain links TRBV5-5 with TRBJ1-2; 7 bases match TRBD1. The CDR3 has 15 amino acids. Germline CDR1 and CDR2: SGHKS and YYEKEE (reference sequence). V dropped 4 bases and J dropped 7; count of bases not matched to a gene: 13.

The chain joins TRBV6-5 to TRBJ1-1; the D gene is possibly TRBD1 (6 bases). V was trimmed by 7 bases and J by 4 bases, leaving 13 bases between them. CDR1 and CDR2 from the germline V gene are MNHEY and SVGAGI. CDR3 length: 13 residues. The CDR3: CASTRGGRTEAFF. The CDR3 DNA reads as TGTGCCAGCACTCGAGGGGGGCGCACTGAAGCTTTCTTT.

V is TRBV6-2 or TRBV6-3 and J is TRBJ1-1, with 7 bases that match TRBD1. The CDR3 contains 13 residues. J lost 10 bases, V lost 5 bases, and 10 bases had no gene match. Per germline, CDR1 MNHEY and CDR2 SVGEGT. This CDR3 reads CASSPQGPLGAFF. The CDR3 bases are TGTGCCAGCAGTCCACAGGGGCCCCTGGGAGCTTTCTTT.

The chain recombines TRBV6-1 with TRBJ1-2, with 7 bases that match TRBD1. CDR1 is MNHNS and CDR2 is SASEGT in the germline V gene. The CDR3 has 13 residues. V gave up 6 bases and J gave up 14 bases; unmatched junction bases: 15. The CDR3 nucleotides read TGTGCCAGCAGCCGAGGGACAGAGGGGAAGGGAACCTTC. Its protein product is CASSRGTEGKGTF.

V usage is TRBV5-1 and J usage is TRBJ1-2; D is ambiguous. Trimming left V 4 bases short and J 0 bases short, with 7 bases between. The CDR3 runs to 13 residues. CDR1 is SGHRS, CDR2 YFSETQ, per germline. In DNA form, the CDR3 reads TGCGCCAGCAGCCCGTCCCCTAACTATGGCTACACCTTC. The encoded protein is CASSPSPNYGYTF.

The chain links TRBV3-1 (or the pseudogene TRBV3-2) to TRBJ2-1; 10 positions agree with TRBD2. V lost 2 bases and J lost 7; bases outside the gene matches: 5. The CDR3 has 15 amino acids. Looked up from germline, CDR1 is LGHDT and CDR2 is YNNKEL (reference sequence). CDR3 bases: TGTGCCAGCAGCCAACTAGCGGGAGCTGGAAATGAGCAGTTCTTC. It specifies CASSQLAGAGNEQFF.

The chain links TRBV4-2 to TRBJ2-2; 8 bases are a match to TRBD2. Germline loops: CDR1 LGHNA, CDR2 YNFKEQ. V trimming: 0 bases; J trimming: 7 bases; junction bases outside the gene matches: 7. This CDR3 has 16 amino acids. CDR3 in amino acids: CASSQDRGLAGGELFF. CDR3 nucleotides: TGTGCCAGCAGCCAAGATCGGGGGCTAGCGGGCGGGGAGCTGTTTTTT.

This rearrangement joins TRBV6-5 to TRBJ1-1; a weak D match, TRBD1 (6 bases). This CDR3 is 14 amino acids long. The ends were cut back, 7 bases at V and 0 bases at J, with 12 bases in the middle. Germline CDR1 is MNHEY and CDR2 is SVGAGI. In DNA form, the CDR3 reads TGTGCCAGCAAGGGGGGAGCGCTGAACACTGAAGCTTTCTTT. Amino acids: CASKGGALNTEAFF.

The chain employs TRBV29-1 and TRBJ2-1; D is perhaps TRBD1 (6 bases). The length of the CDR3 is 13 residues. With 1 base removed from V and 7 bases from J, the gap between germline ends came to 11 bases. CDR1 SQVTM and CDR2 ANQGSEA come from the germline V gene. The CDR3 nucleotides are TGCAGCGTTGAAGTGACCAGGGGAAATGAGCAGTTCTTC. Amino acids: CSVEVTRGNEQFF.

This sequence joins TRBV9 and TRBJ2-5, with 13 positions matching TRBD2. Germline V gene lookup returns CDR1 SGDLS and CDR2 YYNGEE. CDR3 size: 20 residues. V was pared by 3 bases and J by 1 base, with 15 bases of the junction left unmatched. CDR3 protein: CASSEFPPGLAGTSQETQYF. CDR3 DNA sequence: TGTGCCAGCAGCGAATTTCCCCCGGGACTAGCGGGAACCTCCCAAGAGACCCAGTACTTC.

CDR3 sequence reads: CASSPGLAGQFF. CDR3 in DNA: TGTGCCAGTAGTCCAGGACTAGCGGGACAGTTCTTC. The chain combines TRBV19 with TRBJ2-1; 12 bases map to TRBD2. The CDR3 loop spans 12 amino acids. Per germline, CDR1 LNHDA and CDR2 SQIVND (reference sequence). Losses at the gene ends were 5 bases for V and 13 bases for J; bases not matched to a gene: 3.

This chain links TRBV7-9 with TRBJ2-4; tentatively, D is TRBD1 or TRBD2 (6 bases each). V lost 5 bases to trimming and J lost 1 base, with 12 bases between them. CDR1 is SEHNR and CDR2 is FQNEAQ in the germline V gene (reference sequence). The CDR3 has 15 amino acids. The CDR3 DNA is TGTGCCAGCAGCCCGGGGGCGGCGGCCAAAAACATTCAGTACTTC. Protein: CASSPGAAAKNIQYF.

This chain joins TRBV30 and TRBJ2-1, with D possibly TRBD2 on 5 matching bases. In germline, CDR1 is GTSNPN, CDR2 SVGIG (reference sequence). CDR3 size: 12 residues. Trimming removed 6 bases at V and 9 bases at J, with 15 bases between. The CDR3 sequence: CACFVTEVEQFF. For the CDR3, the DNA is TGTGCCTGCTTTGTAACGGAGGTTGAGCAGTTCTTC. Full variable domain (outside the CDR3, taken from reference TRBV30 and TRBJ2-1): SQTIHQWPATLVQPVGSPLSLECTVEGTSNPNLYWYRQAAGRGLQLLFYSVGIGQISSEVPQNLSASRPQDRQFILSSKKLLLSDSGFYLCACFVTEVEQFFGPGTRLTVL.

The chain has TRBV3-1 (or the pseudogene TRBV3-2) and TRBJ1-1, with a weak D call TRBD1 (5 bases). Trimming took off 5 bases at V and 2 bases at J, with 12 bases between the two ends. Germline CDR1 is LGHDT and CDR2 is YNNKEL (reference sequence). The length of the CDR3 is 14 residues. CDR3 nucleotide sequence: TGTGCCAGCAGCTTTGGACATGAAAACACTGAAGCTTTCTTT. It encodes CASSFGHENTEAFF.